The clone carrying this T cell receptor beta chain was counted many times. No antigen is known for it. The data stem from a study of neurological immune-mediated disorders. In the study overall: Secondary progressive cases numbered 3 among the roughly 35 multiple sclerosis patients, while the other 31 were relapsing-remitting. The study, taken as a whole, reports: There was no association between the multiple sclerosis repertoire cluster and any clinical or MRI feature.

cDNA was made by 5'RACE with 10-nucleotide random UMIs. Each CDR3 protein gets one entry after TCRdb re-called the 5' RACE reads with MiXCR. This table holds approximately 65,000 distinct CDR3 sequences, around 4% found once. In germline, CDR1 is SGDLS, CDR2 YYNGEE. The CDR3 extends over 15 amino acids. The ends lost 3 bases at V and 2 bases at J; junction bases unmatched: 6. The chain combines TRBV9 with TRBJ2-7, with 9 positions matching TRBD1. The TCR was taken from a man between 50 and 59 years old with multiple sclerosis. Sequenced material: PBMCs. The DNA of the CDR3 is TGTGCCAGCAGCGCGGGACAGGGCTTTACCTACGAGCAGTACTTC. As protein: CASSAGQGFTYEQYF.